The T cell receptor (beta chain) under discussion was sequenced for a study of blood T cell repertoires in COVID-19. This CDR3 is 13 amino acids long. Germline lookup yields CDR1 KGHDR and CDR2 SFDVKD. The ends were cut back, 6 bases at V and 0 bases at J, with 7 bases in the middle. There are a few counts of this clone. Repertoires were generated with immunoSEQ multiplex PCR, while TCRdb's copy carries only in-frame clones and drops some. This sample has about 190,000 clones, with 70% to 90% found just once. V gene TRBV24-1 combines with J gene TRBJ1-1, with unresolved D. The TCR comes from a middle-aged woman who had recovered from COVID-19. Material: peripheral blood. As DNA, the CDR3 is TGTGCCACCAGTTCCCCTATGAACACTGAAGCTTTCTTT. Amino acids: CATSSPMNTEAFF.